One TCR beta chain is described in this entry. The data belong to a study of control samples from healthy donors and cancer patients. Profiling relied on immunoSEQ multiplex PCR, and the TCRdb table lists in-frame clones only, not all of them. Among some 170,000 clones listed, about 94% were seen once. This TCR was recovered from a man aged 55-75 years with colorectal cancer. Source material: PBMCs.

The chain's CDR3 is CASSLASGSYGYTF. The CDR3 coding sequence is TGTGCCAGCAGCTTGGCATCGGGGTCTTATGGCTACACCTTC. The chain employs TRBV5-4 and TRBJ1-2, with D unclear. Germline V gene lookup returns CDR1 SGHNT and CDR2 YYREEE (reference sequence). This CDR3 is built from 14 residues. V was pared by 0 bases and J by 5 bases, with 11 bases between.